This T cell receptor (beta chain) was recovered during a study of shared clonotypes between healthy human individuals. Naive CD8 cells lacked CD45RO and underwent positive selection for CCR7, leaving out terminally differentiated effector memory CD45RA+ cells. As to this clone: No antigen is known for it.

Per the authors' pipeline: Filtering differed, since immunoSEQ gave only junction sequences and no quality scores. This table comes from immunoSEQ multiplex PCR, and its TCRdb copy is limited to in-frame clones, with some not included. V, J and clone size were drawn from that table, and D and trimming were deduced from the DNA. The profile covers around 2.1 million clones, with 85% to 95% appearing a single time and about 1.5% taken by the ten largest. Deletions cut 4 bases from V and 3 bases from J, with 6 bases between. Germline V gene data show CDR1 as SEHNR and CDR2 as FQNEAQ (reference sequence). The length of the CDR3 is 13 residues. Overall study results and limits: It was anticipated that sequencing depth would influence how many clonotypes donors shared. Four donors shared around 5% of their naive CD4 clonotypes.

This clonotype was sampled from a man aged 18 to 29 in good health. Some clones in this sample may be carry-over from other donors' samples. Sequencing was carried out using naive CD8+ T cells from PBMCs. The chain recombines TRBV7-9 with TRBJ2-2; D is undetermined. CDR3 residues: CASSSLHTGELFF. CDR3 DNA sequence: TGTGCCAGCAGCTCCCTGCACACCGGGGAGCTGTTTTTT.